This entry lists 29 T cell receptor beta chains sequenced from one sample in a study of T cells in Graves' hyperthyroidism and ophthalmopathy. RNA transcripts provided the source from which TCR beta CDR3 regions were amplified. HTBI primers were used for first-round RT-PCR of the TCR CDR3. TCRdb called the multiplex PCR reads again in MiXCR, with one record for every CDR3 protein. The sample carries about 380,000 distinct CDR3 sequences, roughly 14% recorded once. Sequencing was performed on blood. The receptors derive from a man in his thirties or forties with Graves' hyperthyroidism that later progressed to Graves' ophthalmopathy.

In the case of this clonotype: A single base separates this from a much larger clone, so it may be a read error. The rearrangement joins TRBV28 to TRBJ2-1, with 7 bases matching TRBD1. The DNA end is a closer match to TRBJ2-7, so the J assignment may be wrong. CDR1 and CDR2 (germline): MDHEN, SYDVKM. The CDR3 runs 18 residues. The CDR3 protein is CASSFSRGGQASYNEQYF. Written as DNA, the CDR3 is TGTGCCAGCAGTTTCAGCAGAGGAGGACAGGCCTCCTACAATGAGCAGTACTTC.

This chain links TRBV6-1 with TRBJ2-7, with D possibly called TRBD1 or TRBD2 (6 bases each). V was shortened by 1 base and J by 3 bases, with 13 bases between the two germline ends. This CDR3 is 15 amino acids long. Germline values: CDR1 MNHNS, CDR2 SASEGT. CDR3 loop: CASSEGGAMIYEQYF. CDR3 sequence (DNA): TGTGCCAGCAGTGAAGGGGGGGCCATGATCTACGAGCAGTACTTC.

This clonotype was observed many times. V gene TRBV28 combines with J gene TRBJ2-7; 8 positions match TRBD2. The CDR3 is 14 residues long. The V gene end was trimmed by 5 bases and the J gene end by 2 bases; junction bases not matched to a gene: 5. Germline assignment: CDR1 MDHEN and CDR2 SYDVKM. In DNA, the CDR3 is TGTGCCAGCAGTCTCAGCGGGGGACCCTACGAGCAGTACTTC. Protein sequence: CASSLSGGPYEQYF.

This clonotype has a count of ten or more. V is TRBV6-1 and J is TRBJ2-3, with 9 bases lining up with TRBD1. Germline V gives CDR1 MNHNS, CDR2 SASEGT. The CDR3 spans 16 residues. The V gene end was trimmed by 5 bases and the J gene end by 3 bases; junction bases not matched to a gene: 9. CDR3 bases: TGTGCCAGCAGTTACAGGGGGCGCGTTGAGACAGATACGCAGTATTTT. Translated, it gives CASSYRGRVETDTQYF.

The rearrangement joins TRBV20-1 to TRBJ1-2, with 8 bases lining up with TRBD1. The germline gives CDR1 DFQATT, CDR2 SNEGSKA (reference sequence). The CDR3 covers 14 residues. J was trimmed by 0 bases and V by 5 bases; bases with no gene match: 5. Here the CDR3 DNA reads TGCAGTGCTTCTTCAGGGGGCCCTAACTATGGCTACACCTTC. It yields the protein CSASSGGPNYGYTF.

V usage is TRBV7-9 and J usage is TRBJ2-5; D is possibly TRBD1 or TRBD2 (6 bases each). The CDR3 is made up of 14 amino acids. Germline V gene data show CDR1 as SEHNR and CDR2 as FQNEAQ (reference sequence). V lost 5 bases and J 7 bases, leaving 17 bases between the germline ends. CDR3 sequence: CASSATGMGGTQYF. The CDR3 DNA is TGTGCCAGCAGCGCAACAGGGATGGGAGGGACCCAGTACTTC.

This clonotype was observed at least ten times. CDR3 amino acids: CASSLARLATNTGELFF. Written as DNA, the CDR3 is TGTGCCAGCAGCTTGGCCAGACTAGCGACTAACACCGGGGAGCTGTTTTTT. The chain couples TRBV11-2 to TRBJ2-2; 8 nucleotides agree with TRBD2. V lost 3 bases, J lost 2 bases, and 8 bases stayed unmatched. Per the germline V gene, CDR1 is SGHAT and CDR2 is FQNNGV. CDR3 length: 17 residues.

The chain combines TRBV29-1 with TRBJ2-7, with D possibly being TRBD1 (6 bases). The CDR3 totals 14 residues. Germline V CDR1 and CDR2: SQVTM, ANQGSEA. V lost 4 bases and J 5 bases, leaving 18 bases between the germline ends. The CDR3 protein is CSVGGSGVRDEQYF. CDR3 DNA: TGCAGCGTTGGTGGGTCAGGGGTCCGCGACGAGCAGTACTTC.

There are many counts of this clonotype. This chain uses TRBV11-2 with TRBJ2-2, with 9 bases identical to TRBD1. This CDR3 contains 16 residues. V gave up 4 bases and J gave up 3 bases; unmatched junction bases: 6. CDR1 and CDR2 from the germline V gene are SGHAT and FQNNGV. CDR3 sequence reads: CASSWHRGQDTGELFF. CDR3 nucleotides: TGTGCCAGCAGCTGGCACAGGGGGCAGGACACCGGGGAGCTGTTTTTT.

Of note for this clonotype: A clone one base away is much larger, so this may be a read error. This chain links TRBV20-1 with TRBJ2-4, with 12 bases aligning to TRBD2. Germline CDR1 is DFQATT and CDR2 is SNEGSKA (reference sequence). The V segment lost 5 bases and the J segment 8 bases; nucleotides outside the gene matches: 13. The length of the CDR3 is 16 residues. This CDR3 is CSAVNRLAGEKDIQYF. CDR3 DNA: TGCAGTGCTGTTAATAGACTAGCGGGGGAGAAAGACATTCAGTACTTC.

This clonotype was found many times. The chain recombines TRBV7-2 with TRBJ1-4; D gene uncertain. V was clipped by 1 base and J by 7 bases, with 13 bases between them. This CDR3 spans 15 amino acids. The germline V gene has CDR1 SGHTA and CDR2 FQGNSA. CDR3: CASSLDHRRSEKLFF. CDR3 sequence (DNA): TGTGCCAGCAGCTTAGATCACAGACGAAGTGAAAAACTGTTTTTT.

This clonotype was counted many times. In DNA form, the CDR3 reads TGTGCCAGCAGCGAGCGGGCACCACAAGAAAAACTGTTTTTT. The encoded protein is CASSERAPQEKLFF. V usage is TRBV13 and J usage is TRBJ1-4; D unclear. This CDR3 region has 14 residues. Germline CDR1 is PRHDT and CDR2 is FYEKMQ (reference sequence). The V end lost 5 bases, the J end lost 8 bases, and 15 bases lay between the germline ends. Looking up the rest from reference TRBV13 and TRBJ1-4 gives the full variable domain: AAGVIQSPRHLIKEKRETATLKCYPIPRHDTVYWYQQGPGQDPQFLISFYEKMQSDKGSIPDRFSAQQFSDYHSELNMSSLELGDSALYFCASSERAPQEKLFFGSGTQLSVL.

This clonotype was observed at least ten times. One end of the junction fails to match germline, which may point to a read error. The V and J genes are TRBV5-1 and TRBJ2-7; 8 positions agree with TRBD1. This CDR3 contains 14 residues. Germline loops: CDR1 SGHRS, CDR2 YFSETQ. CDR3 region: CASSLVGQGYEQYF. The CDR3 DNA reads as TGTGCCAGCAGCTTAGTAGGACAGGGTTACGAGCAGTACTTC.

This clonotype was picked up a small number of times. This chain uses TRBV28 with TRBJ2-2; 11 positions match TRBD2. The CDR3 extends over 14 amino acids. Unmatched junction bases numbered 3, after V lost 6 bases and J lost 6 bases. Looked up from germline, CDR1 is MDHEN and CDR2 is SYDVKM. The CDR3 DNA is TGTGCCAGCAGACTAGCGGGGGAGCCCGGGGAGCTGTTTTTT. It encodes CASRLAGEPGELFF.

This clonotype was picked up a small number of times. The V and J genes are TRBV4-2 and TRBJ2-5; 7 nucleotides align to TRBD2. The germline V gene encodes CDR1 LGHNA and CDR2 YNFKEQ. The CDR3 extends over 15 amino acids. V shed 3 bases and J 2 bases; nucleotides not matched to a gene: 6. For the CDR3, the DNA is TGTGCCAGCAGCCAGGAGTTGGGGGGGCAAGAGACCCAGTACTTC. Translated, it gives CASSQELGGQETQYF.

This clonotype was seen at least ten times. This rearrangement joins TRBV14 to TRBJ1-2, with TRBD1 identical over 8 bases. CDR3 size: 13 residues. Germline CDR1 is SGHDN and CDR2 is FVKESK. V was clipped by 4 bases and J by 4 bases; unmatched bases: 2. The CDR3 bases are TGTGCCAGCAGCCGACAGGGGCCCTATGGCTACACCTTC. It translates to CASSRQGPYGYTF.

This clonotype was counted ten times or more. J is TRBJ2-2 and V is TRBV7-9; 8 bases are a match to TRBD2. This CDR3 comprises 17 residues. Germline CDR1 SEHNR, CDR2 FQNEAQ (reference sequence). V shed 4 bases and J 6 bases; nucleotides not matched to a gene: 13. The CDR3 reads CASSSPRGLAGPGELFF. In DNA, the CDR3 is TGTGCCAGCAGCTCGCCGCGGGGGTTAGCGGGGCCCGGGGAGCTGTTTTTT.

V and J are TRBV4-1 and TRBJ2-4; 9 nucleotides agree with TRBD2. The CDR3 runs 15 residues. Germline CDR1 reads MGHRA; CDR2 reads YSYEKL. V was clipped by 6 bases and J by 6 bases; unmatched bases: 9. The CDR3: CASSDPGTSRNIQYF. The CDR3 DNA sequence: TGCGCCAGCAGTGACCCCGGGACTAGCCGAAACATTCAGTACTTC.

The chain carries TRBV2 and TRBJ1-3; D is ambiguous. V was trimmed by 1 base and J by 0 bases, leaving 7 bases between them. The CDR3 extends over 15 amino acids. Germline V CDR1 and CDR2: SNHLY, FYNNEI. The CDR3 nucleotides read TGTGCCAGCAGTGAAGTGTTTGGCTCTGGAAACACCATATATTTT. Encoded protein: CASSEVFGSGNTIYF.

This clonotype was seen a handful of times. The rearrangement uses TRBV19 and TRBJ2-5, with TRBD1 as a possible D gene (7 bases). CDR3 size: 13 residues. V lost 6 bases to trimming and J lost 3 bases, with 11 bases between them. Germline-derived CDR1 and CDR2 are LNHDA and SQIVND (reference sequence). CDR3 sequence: CASRTRGEETQYF. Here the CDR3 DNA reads TGTGCCAGTAGAACCAGGGGGGAAGAGACCCAGTACTTC.

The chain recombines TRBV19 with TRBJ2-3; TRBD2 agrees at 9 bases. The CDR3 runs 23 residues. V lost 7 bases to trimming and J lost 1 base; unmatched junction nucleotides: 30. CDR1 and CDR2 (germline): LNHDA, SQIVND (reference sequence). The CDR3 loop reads CASTTLRSSIAGARRHGTDTQYF. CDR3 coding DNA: TGTGCCAGTACCACCCTAAGGAGCTCTATAGCGGGGGCCCGACGCCATGGCACAGATACGCAGTATTTT.

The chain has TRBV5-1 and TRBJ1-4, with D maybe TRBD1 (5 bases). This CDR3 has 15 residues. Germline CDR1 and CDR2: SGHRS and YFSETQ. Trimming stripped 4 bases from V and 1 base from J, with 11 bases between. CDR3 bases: TGCGCCAGCAGCACCACAGGCCGAACTAATGAAAAACTGTTTTTT. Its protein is CASSTTGRTNEKLFF.

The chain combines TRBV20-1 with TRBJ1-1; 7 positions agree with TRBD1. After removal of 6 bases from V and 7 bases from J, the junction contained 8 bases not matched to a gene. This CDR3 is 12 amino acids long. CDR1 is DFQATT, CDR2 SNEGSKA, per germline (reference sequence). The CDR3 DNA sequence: TGCAGTGCAAAAAGACAGGGCCTTGAAGCTTTCTTT. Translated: CSAKRQGLEAFF.

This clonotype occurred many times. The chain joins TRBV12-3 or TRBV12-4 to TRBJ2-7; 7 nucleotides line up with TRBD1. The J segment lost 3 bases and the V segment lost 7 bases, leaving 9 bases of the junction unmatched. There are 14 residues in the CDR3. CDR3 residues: CASNRQGAGYEQYF. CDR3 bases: TGTGCCAGCAACCGACAGGGTGCAGGCTACGAGCAGTACTTC.

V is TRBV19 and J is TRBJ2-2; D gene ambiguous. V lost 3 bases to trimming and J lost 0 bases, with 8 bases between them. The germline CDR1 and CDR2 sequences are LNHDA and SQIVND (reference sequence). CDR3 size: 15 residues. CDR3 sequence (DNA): TGTGCCAGTAGTATTAGCCCAGCGAACACCGGGGAGCTGTTTTTT. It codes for CASSISPANTGELFF.

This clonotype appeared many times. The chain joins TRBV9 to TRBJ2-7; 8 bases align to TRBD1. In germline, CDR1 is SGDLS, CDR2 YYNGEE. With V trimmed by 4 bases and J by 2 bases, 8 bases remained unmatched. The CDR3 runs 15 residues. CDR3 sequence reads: CASSQGTGTAYEQYF. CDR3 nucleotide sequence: TGTGCCAGCAGCCAAGGGACAGGTACGGCCTACGAGCAGTACTTC.

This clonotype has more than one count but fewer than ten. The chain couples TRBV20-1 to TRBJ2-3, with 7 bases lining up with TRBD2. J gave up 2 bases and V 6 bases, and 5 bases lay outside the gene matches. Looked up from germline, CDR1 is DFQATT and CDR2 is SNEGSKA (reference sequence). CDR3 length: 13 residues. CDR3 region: CSAPTSLTDTQYF. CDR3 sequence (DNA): TGCAGTGCCCCGACTAGCCTCACAGATACGCAGTATTTT.

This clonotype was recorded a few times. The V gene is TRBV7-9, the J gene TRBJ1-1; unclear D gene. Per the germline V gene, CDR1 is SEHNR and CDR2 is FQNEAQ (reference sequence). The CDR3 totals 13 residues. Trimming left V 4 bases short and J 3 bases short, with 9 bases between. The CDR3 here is CASSYRSDTEAFF. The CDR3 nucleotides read TGTGCCAGCAGCTATAGGTCGGACACTGAAGCTTTCTTT.

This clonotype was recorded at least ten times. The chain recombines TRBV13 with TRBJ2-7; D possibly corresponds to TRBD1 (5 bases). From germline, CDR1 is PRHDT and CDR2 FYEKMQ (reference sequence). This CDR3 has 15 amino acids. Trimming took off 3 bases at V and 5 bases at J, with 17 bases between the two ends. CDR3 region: CASSFNLRQSDEQYF. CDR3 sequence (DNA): TGTGCCAGCAGCTTCAACCTTAGACAGTCCGACGAGCAGTACTTC. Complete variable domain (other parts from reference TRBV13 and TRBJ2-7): AAGVIQSPRHLIKEKRETATLKCYPIPRHDTVYWYQQGPGQDPQFLISFYEKMQSDKGSIPDRFSAQQFSDYHSELNMSSLELGDSALYFCASSFNLRQSDEQYFGPGTRLTVT.